The 30 T cell receptor beta chains below were found in one sample sequenced in a study of human T cells and chemical hapten exposure. Indicated time point: patch test 1, 2 weeks after DPC sensitization. The treatment here: therapeutic diphenylcyclopropenone sensitization with weekly scalp DPC. TCRdb reanalysed the RACE reads using MiXCR and keeps one entry per CDR3 protein. The sample has about 340,000 distinct CDR3 sequences; roughly 6.9% are singletons. Sequenced here: whole blood, sampled in connection with sensitization to the hapten diphenylcyclopropenone (DPC). Receptor source: a woman younger than 30 with alopecia areata. Some clones in this sample may be carry-over from other donors' samples.

This clonotype occurred many times. V is TRBV3-1 and J is TRBJ1-2; no definite D call. The CDR3 loop spans 14 amino acids. Per germline, CDR1 LGHDT and CDR2 YNNKEL (reference sequence). V was clipped by 4 bases and J by 8 bases, with 17 bases between them. DNA for the CDR3: TGTGCCAGCAGCCTCCGTTCCGGGTCAAGAGGCTACACCTTC. Translating gives CASSLRSGSRGYTF.

This clonotype was picked up a small number of times. This chain uses TRBV3-1 with TRBJ2-2; possible D gene TRBD1, 6 bases. V lost 0 bases and J 5 bases, leaving 13 bases between the germline ends. This CDR3 has 16 residues. Per the germline V gene, CDR1 is LGHDT and CDR2 is YNNKEL (reference sequence). Written as DNA, the CDR3 is TGTGCCAGCAGCCAAGATTGGCAGGGGCAAACCGGGGAGCTGTTTTTT. Translating it yields CASSQDWQGQTGELFF.

This clonotype was seen only a few times. The chain joins TRBV5-6 to TRBJ2-3; D gene uncertain. V was cut by 1 base and J by 5 bases, with 14 bases left in between. This CDR3 is 15 amino acids long. Germline-derived CDR1 and CDR2 are SGHDT and YYEEEE. CDR3 nucleotides: TGTGCCAGCAGCTTGAAAGGCGGCCCGGAAGATACGCAGTATTTT. Translated, it gives CASSLKGGPEDTQYF.

This clonotype came up many times. J is TRBJ2-3 and V is TRBV7-2; D uncertain. Trimming left V 5 bases short and J 5 bases short, with 8 bases between. This CDR3 has 12 residues. In germline, CDR1 is SGHTA, CDR2 FQGNSA. The DNA for the CDR3 is TGTGCCAGCAGCGCCCCTTTAGATACGCAGTATTTT. It is translated as CASSAPLDTQYF.

This clonotype has a handful of counts. This chain links TRBV27 with TRBJ1-1; no clear D gene. Trimming took 5 bases from V and 1 from J, leaving 17 bases between them. The length of the CDR3 is 16 residues. Germline-derived CDR1 and CDR2 are MNHEY and SMNVEV (reference sequence). In DNA, the CDR3 is TGTGCCAGCAGTCGGGTCCTGAGGAGCCAGAACACTGAAGCTTTCTTT. This codes for CASSRVLRSQNTEAFF.

This clonotype was found many times. This chain joins TRBV6-2 or TRBV6-3 and TRBJ2-3; D is tentatively TRBD1 or TRBD2 (5 bases each). V shed 7 bases and J shed 2 bases, with 16 bases lying between them. There are 15 residues in the CDR3. Germline V gives CDR1 MNHEY, CDR2 SVGEGT. In DNA, the CDR3 is TGTGCCAGCATGAGGGACGCGGCATCCACAGATACGCAGTATTTT. Its translation is CASMRDAASTDTQYF.

In regard to this clonotype: A much bigger clone sits one base away, suggesting this may be a read error. V usage is TRBV29-1 and J usage is TRBJ2-7; 7 bases fit TRBD1. V dropped 6 bases and J dropped 5; count of bases not matched to a gene: 4. This CDR3 comprises 11 residues. CDR1 and CDR2 (germline): SQVTM, ANQGSEA. The DNA for the CDR3 is TGCAGCGTCACCACAGGGGACGAGCAGTACTTC. It translates to CSVTTGDEQYF.

The chain employs TRBV6-2 or TRBV6-3 and TRBJ2-5, with D perhaps TRBD2 (6 bases). Deletions cut 5 bases from V and 2 bases from J, with 12 bases between. The CDR3 has 14 residues. Germline V CDR1 and CDR2: MNHEY, SVGEGT. CDR3 sequence: CASSGTYRQETQYF. CDR3 nucleotides: TGTGCCAGCAGTGGGACTTATAGGCAAGAGACCCAGTACTTC.

The chain employs TRBV6-5 and TRBJ1-2; weak D call: TRBD1 (5 bases). Trimming stripped 6 bases from V and 4 bases from J, with 15 bases between. This CDR3 is built from 14 residues. Germline CDR1 reads MNHEY; CDR2 reads SVGAGI. CDR3 region: CASRSLGGIYGYTF. The CDR3 nucleotides read TGTGCCAGCAGATCCCTGGGGGGGATCTATGGCTACACCTTC.

The J gene is TRBJ2-3, the V gene TRBV6-5; D call uncertain. V was cut by 2 bases and J by 0 bases, with 6 bases left in between. Germline CDR1 and CDR2: MNHEY and SVGAGI. CDR3 length: 14 amino acids. The CDR3 region has the DNA TGTGCCAGCAGTTACCGCGCTAGCACAGATACGCAGTATTTT. Translating it yields CASSYRASTDTQYF.

This rearrangement joins TRBV15 to TRBJ2-2; tentatively, D is TRBD1 (6 bases). Trimming shortened V by 0 bases and J by 5 bases, and 16 bases separated the two germline ends. The CDR3 sequence is 17 residues long. Germline V CDR1 and CDR2: LNHNV, YYDKDF (reference sequence). The CDR3 sequence: CATSRDQGTPGTGELFF. CDR3 bases: TGTGCCACCAGCAGAGATCAGGGGACCCCCGGAACCGGGGAGCTGTTTTTT.

This clonotype was seen many times. J is TRBJ2-7 and V is TRBV6-6; D is uncertain. Per the germline V gene, CDR1 is MNHNY and CDR2 is SVGAGI (reference sequence). V lost 7 bases and J 1 base, leaving 17 bases between the germline ends. This CDR3 contains 15 residues. The CDR3 coding sequence is TGTGCCAGCATTAAAGGGCAGGCCCAGTCCTACGAGCAGTACTTC. Its protein is CASIKGQAQSYEQYF.

This clonotype was seen repeatedly, ten times or more. V gene TRBV11-2 combines with J gene TRBJ2-6; TRBD1 or TRBD2 may be the D gene (5 bases each). Trimming pared 4 bases from V and 0 bases from J, leaving 22 bases between. This CDR3 is built from 20 residues. Germline lookup yields CDR1 SGHAT and CDR2 FQNNGV. In DNA, the CDR3 is TGTGCCAGCAGCTCCCGGGACGGGTGGATTCTACGCTCTGGGGCCAACGTCCTGACTTTC. Protein product: CASSSRDGWILRSGANVLTF. Full variable domain (missing parts from reference TRBV11-2 and TRBJ2-6): EAGVAQSPRYKIIEKRQSVAFWCNPISGHATLYWYQQILGQGPKLLIQFQNNGVVDDSQLPKDRFSAERLKGVDSTLKIQPAKLEDSAVYLCASSSRDGWILRSGANVLTFGAGSRLTVL.

This clonotype was detected only a few times. The chain carries TRBV27 and TRBJ1-1; TRBD1 might be the D (6 bases). The CDR3 is 14 residues long. Looked up from germline, CDR1 is MNHEY and CDR2 is SMNVEV (reference sequence). V was trimmed by 9 bases and J by 4 bases, leaving 18 bases between them. CDR3 region: CASFNGGAGTEAFF. DNA of the CDR3: TGTGCCAGTTTTAACGGGGGCGCGGGCACTGAAGCTTTCTTT.

This clonotype turned up a few times. This sequence joins TRBV11-3 and TRBJ1-1; 9 nucleotides agree with TRBD1. Germline values: CDR1 SGHNT, CDR2 YENEEA. V was pared by 3 bases and J by 4 bases, with 6 bases of the junction left unmatched. This CDR3 region has 15 residues. In nucleotides, the CDR3 is TGTGCCAGCAGCTTGGGACAGGGTTCGGGCACTGAAGCTTTCTTT. Translating it yields CASSLGQGSGTEAFF.

The chain uses TRBV6-6 and TRBJ1-5, with D unclear. V was shortened by 6 bases and J by 0 bases, with 12 bases between the two germline ends. CDR3 length equals 15 residues. Germline values: CDR1 MNHNY, CDR2 SVGAGI (reference sequence). The DNA of the CDR3 is TGTGCCAGCAGAGGCGTGGGGAATAGCAATCAGCCCCAGCATTTT. Amino acids: CASRGVGNSNQPQHF.

V gene TRBV28 combines with J gene TRBJ1-5; D is undetermined. Trimming shortened V by 7 bases and J by 0 bases, and 16 bases separated the two germline ends. Germline lookup yields CDR1 MDHEN and CDR2 SYDVKM. The CDR3 is 16 residues long. This CDR3 is CASIKAGRYSNQPQHF. The CDR3 bases are TGTGCCAGCATAAAGGCGGGCCGCTATAGCAATCAGCCCCAGCATTTT.

This clonotype was seen only a few times. The chain links TRBV6-2 or TRBV6-3 to TRBJ1-5, with D uncertain. Germline CDR1 MNHEY, CDR2 SVGEGT. With 0 bases removed from V and 4 bases from J, the gap between germline ends came to 10 bases. The CDR3 consists of 15 residues. The CDR3 nucleotides are TGTGCCAGCAGTTACTCGGAAACAGCTAATCAGCCCCAGCATTTT. Its translation is CASSYSETANQPQHF.

This clonotype was recorded at least ten times. The genes are TRBV13 and TRBJ1-1, with 7 positions matching TRBD1. Trimming removed 0 bases from V and 6 bases from J; junction bases left unmatched: 4. In germline, CDR1 is PRHDT, CDR2 FYEKMQ (reference sequence). This CDR3 is built from 14 residues. The CDR3 loop is CASSLGQGWAEAFF. CDR3 bases: TGTGCCAGCAGCTTAGGACAGGGGTGGGCTGAAGCTTTCTTT.

This clonotype was recorded at least ten times. The rearrangement links TRBV3-1 to TRBJ1-1; 7 nucleotides line up with TRBD1. The ends lost 0 bases at V and 5 bases at J; junction bases unmatched: 12. The germline CDR1 and CDR2 sequences are LGHDT and YNNKEL (reference sequence). This CDR3 is 17 amino acids long. DNA for the CDR3: TGTGCCAGCAGCCAAGATCCCGGGTACGGGGGACAGACTGAAGCTTTCTTT. Residues: CASSQDPGYGGQTEAFF.

The rearrangement uses TRBV6-1 and TRBJ1-4; D is perhaps TRBD1 (5 bases). This CDR3 region has 16 residues. Per the germline V gene, CDR1 is MNHNS and CDR2 is SASEGT. V lost 3 bases to trimming and J lost 0 bases, with 11 bases between them. This chain's CDR3 is CASSESGAATNEKLFF. CDR3 DNA sequence: TGTGCCAGCAGTGAGAGCGGGGCCGCAACTAATGAAAAACTGTTTTTT.

This clonotype has a handful of counts. The rearrangement uses TRBV28 and TRBJ1-1; D is undetermined. Germline CDR1 and CDR2: MDHEN and SYDVKM. The CDR3 covers 13 residues. The germline V and J ends were trimmed by 2 bases and 1 base, with 5 bases remaining between them. CDR3 DNA sequence: TGTGCCAGCAGTTTACACCCGAACACTGAAGCTTTCTTT. This gives the protein CASSLHPNTEAFF.

This clonotype was seen repeatedly, ten times or more. V is TRBV12-3 or TRBV12-4 and J is TRBJ2-3; 9 bases are shared with TRBD1. CDR3 length equals 14 residues. With V trimmed by 4 bases and J by 2 bases, 1 base remained unmatched. In DNA form, the CDR3 reads TGTGCCAGCAGTTGGGACAGGGCCACAGATACGCAGTATTTT. Its translation: CASSWDRATDTQYF.

This clonotype was seen more than once but under ten times. CDR3 bases: TGTGCCACCAGCAGAGATTGCGAGGATTACTTTAACTATGGCTACACCTTC. Translation: CATSRDCEDYFNYGYTF. The chain has TRBV15 and TRBJ1-2; D uncertain. Per germline, CDR1 LNHNV and CDR2 YYDKDF (reference sequence). The CDR3 sequence is 17 residues long. V was shortened by 0 bases and J by 1 base, with 15 bases between the two germline ends.

This clonotype was seen more than once but under ten times. The chain recombines TRBV7-2 with TRBJ1-1; D gene ambiguous. The germline V and J ends were trimmed by 4 bases and 10 bases, with 13 bases remaining between them. CDR3 length: 12 amino acids. Germline CDR1 SGHTA, CDR2 FQGNSA. In DNA form, the CDR3 reads TGTGCCAGCAGCTCAACGTCCGAGGGAGCTTTCTTT. Residues: CASSSTSEGAFF.

This chain joins TRBV29-1 and TRBJ2-5; D might be TRBD1 or TRBD2, each matching 5 bases. The germline V and J ends were trimmed by 6 bases and 5 bases, with 13 bases remaining between them. CDR1 and CDR2 from the germline V gene are SQVTM and ANQGSEA. This CDR3 has 12 amino acids. CDR3 sequence (DNA): TGCAGCGTAGGACGAGGGGCGGAGACCCAGTACTTC. This encodes CSVGRGAETQYF.

This clonotype was observed a few times. The chain employs TRBV5-6 and TRBJ2-3; D is perhaps TRBD1 (6 bases). From germline, CDR1 is SGHDT and CDR2 YYEEEE. The CDR3 runs 15 residues. V was clipped by 0 bases and J by 2 bases, with 10 bases between them. The CDR3 loop reads CASSLDRDNTDTQYF. The CDR3 bases are TGTGCCAGCAGCTTGGACAGGGATAACACAGATACGCAGTATTTT.

This clonotype came up a few times. This sequence joins TRBV3-1 and TRBJ1-3, with D maybe TRBD1 (5 bases). Trimming stripped 5 bases from V and 10 bases from J, with 21 bases between. Germline values: CDR1 LGHDT, CDR2 YNNKEL (reference sequence). The CDR3 has 15 amino acids. This CDR3 reads CASSYGTVSGFTIYF. The DNA of the CDR3 is TGTGCCAGCAGCTACGGGACGGTCAGCGGCTTTACCATATATTTT.

This clonotype was seen ten or more times. The gene calls are TRBV6-5 and TRBJ2-7, with TRBD2 as a possible D gene (7 bases). The CDR3 runs to 14 residues. Trimming shortened V by 2 bases and J by 2 bases, and 10 bases separated the two germline ends. The germline gives CDR1 MNHEY, CDR2 SVGAGI. CDR3 DNA sequence: TGTGCCAGCAGTTACGGGCGGGGGCCCTACGAGCAGTACTTC. This gives the protein CASSYGRGPYEQYF.

This clonotype was found a few times. The chain employs TRBV5-1 and TRBJ2-7; D call uncertain. V was clipped by 0 bases and J by 3 bases, with 16 bases between them. There are 16 residues in the CDR3. Germline V gene data show CDR1 as SGHRS and CDR2 as YFSETQ. The CDR3 region has the DNA TGCGCCAGCAGCTTGGGGCACTGGGCCAACCTCTACGAGCAGTACTTC. It codes for CASSLGHWANLYEQYF.